Listed here are 28 T cell receptor beta chains from one sample, sequenced in a study of blood T cell repertoires in COVID-19. Using immunoSEQ multiplex PCR, the repertoire was profiled, and TCRdb retains in-frame clones only, with some absent. In the table there are just under 350,000 clones, 80% to 90% of which are singletons. The sequenced sample consisted of peripheral blood. The origin of the receptors is a woman in her forties or fifties with COVID-19, enrolled during active disease.

By its share, this clone is medium-sized. The V gene is TRBV7-3, the J gene TRBJ2-5; perhaps TRBD2 as D (5 bases). The V and J ends lost 2 bases and 2 bases respectively, with 12 bases between them. CDR1 is SGHTA and CDR2 is FQGTGA in the germline V gene. The CDR3 is 15 amino acids. The CDR3 is CASSLRAAGQETQYF. The DNA of the CDR3 is TGTGCCAGCAGCTTACGGGCTGCGGGTCAAGAGACCCAGTACTTC.

The rearrangement links TRBV5-4 to TRBJ2-1; maybe TRBD2 (6 bases). There are 15 residues in the CDR3. V dropped 2 bases and J dropped 4 bases, with 13 bases sitting between them. Per the germline V gene, CDR1 is SGHNT and CDR2 is YYREEE (reference sequence). CDR3 DNA sequence: TGTGCCAGCAGCTTAGGGTCGGAGGGTTACAATGAGCAGTTCTTC. This sequence encodes CASSLGSEGYNEQFF.

The chain is built from TRBV7-9 and TRBJ2-6, with 8 bases fitting TRBD1. Per germline, CDR1 SEHNR and CDR2 FQNEAQ (reference sequence). V shed 5 bases and J 0 bases; nucleotides not matched to a gene: 6. There are 17 residues in the CDR3. CDR3 bases: TGTGCCAGCAGCAGACGACAGGGGAACTCTGGGGCCAACGTCCTGACTTTC. The encoded protein is CASSRRQGNSGANVLTF.

The chain links TRBV30 to TRBJ2-1, with unresolved D. The CDR3 covers 13 residues. CDR1 is GTSNPN and CDR2 is SVGIG in the germline V gene (reference sequence). Trimming removed 4 bases from V and 3 bases from J, with 10 bases in between. CDR3 DNA sequence: TGTGCCTGGACCCTCTTAGACTACAATGAGCAGTTCTTC. It specifies CAWTLLDYNEQFF.

This clone has more than one count but fewer than ten. This sequence joins TRBV24-1 and TRBJ2-1; D is ambiguous. Germline CDR1 KGHDR, CDR2 SFDVKD. Trimming pared 4 bases from V and 7 bases from J, leaving 10 bases between. The length of the CDR3 is 13 residues. The DNA of the CDR3 is TGTGCCACCAGTGAGAGGTACCGGAATGAGCAGTTCTTC. Translation: CATSERYRNEQFF.

This clone was observed a single time. Other DNA sequences from this sample encode an identical CDR3 as well. The chain has TRBV5-4 and TRBJ2-5, with D tentatively TRBD2 (6 bases). Trimming removed 4 bases at V and 2 bases at J, with 9 bases between. Germline CDR1 reads SGHNT; CDR2 reads YYREEE (reference sequence). This CDR3 spans 13 amino acids. The CDR3 DNA reads TGTGCCAGCAGCCTGGGACTTCAAGAGACCCAGTACTTC. Protein product: CASSLGLQETQYF.

The V and J genes are TRBV30 and TRBJ1-1; D possibly corresponds to TRBD1 (5 bases). Germline CDR1 reads GTSNPN; CDR2 reads SVGIG (reference sequence). This CDR3 region has 13 residues. Trimming removed 3 bases at V and 3 bases at J, with 11 bases between. CDR3 coding DNA: TGTGCCTGGAGGTGGGGGGAGGACACTGAAGCTTTCTTT. It codes for CAWRWGEDTEAFF.

The gene calls are TRBV5-1 and TRBJ2-1; maybe TRBD1 (6 bases). The CDR3 is 16 residues long. Germline V gene sequence: CDR1 SGHRS, CDR2 YFSETQ. Trimming removed 0 bases from V and 3 bases from J, with 13 bases in between. The CDR3 DNA is TGCGCCAGCAGCTTGGGTTCTCAGGGACACTACAATGAGCAGTTCTTC. Its protein is CASSLGSQGHYNEQFF.

The chain has TRBV5-1 and TRBJ2-1; 12 positions agree with TRBD2. CDR1 is SGHRS and CDR2 is YFSETQ in the germline V gene. The V segment lost 0 bases and the J segment 0 bases; nucleotides outside the gene matches: 4. The CDR3 is 18 amino acids. DNA for the CDR3: TGCGCCAGCAGCTTGGCTCCGGGACTAGCGGGCTCCTACAATGAGCAGTTCTTC. Encoded protein: CASSLAPGLAGSYNEQFF. Drawing the rest from reference TRBV5-1 and TRBJ2-1, the complete variable domain is KAGVTQTPRYLIKTRGQQVTLSCSPISGHRSVSWYQQTPGQGLQFLFEYFSETQRNKGNFPGRFSGRQFSNSRSEMNVSTLELGDSALYLCASSLAPGLAGSYNEQFFGPGTRLTVL.

The V gene is TRBV5-1, the J gene TRBJ2-1; 10 bases line up with TRBD2. Germline values: CDR1 SGHRS, CDR2 YFSETQ. The V and J ends lost 0 bases and 7 bases, in that order; junction bases with no gene match: 4. The length of the CDR3 is 15 residues. CDR3 sequence: CASSLVTSGINEQFF. As DNA, the CDR3 is TGCGCCAGCAGCTTGGTTACTAGCGGGATAAATGAGCAGTTCTTC.

The V call is TRBV27, the J call TRBJ1-2; tentative D call: TRBD1 (6 bases). CDR3 length: 13 amino acids. CDR1 is MNHEY and CDR2 is SMNVEV in the germline V gene (reference sequence). Trimming shortened V by 2 bases and J by 5 bases, and 9 bases separated the two germline ends. The CDR3 region has the DNA TGTGCCAGCAGTTTAACAGGGAAGTATGGCTACACCTTC. It encodes CASSLTGKYGYTF.

The chain uses TRBV6-2 or TRBV6-3 and TRBJ2-7, with 8 bases that match TRBD2. Unmatched junction bases numbered 9, after V lost 4 bases and J lost 1 base. CDR3 length: 16 amino acids. Germline lookup yields CDR1 MNHEY and CDR2 SVGEGT. The CDR3 DNA reads as TGTGCCAGCAGTTCCCCCGGGGGGGGACGTTCCTACGAGCAGTACTTC. Its translation is CASSSPGGGRSYEQYF.

This clone was counted a few times. The chain links TRBV5-1 to TRBJ1-1; D gene uncertain. Trimming took off 5 bases at V and 3 bases at J, with 14 bases between the two ends. This CDR3 contains 14 residues. Germline V gives CDR1 SGHRS, CDR2 YFSETQ. The CDR3 DNA follows: TGCGCCAGCAGTATGCAGGCACTGGACACTGAAGCTTTCTTT. Protein product: CASSMQALDTEAFF. Full variable domain (outside the CDR3, taken from reference TRBV5-1 and TRBJ1-1): KAGVTQTPRYLIKTRGQQVTLSCSPISGHRSVSWYQQTPGQGLQFLFEYFSETQRNKGNFPGRFSGRQFSNSRSEMNVSTLELGDSALYLCASSMQALDTEAFFGQGTRLTVV.

V is TRBV6-2 or TRBV6-3 and J is TRBJ1-2; D not certain. Looked up from germline, CDR1 is MNHEY and CDR2 is SVGEGT. Trimming took off 0 bases at V and 8 bases at J, with 13 bases between the two ends. The CDR3 runs to 14 residues. In nucleotides, the CDR3 is TGTGCCAGCAGTTACTCGACTGTCAGAGAAGGCTACACCTTC. This translates into CASSYSTVREGYTF.

The chain is built from TRBV6-5 and TRBJ2-7; TRBD1 might be the D (6 bases). CDR3 length: 14 amino acids. CDR1 is MNHEY, CDR2 SVGAGI, per germline. Between the trimmed V and J ends, which lost 0 bases and 3 bases, there was a span of 9 bases. The CDR3 loop is CASSYSGGNYEQYF. In DNA, the CDR3 is TGTGCCAGCAGTTACTCTGGGGGCAACTACGAGCAGTACTTC.

The chain links TRBV30 to TRBJ1-1; possibly TRBD1 for D (6 bases). CDR1 is GTSNPN and CDR2 is SVGIG in the germline V gene (reference sequence). The CDR3 length is 14 residues. V was cut by 7 bases and J by 0 bases, with 15 bases left in between. Written as DNA, the CDR3 is TGTGCCTATCAACAGGGATCCATGAACACTGAAGCTTTCTTT. Protein sequence: CAYQQGSMNTEAFF.

This clone has at least ten counts. This chain links TRBV4-2 with TRBJ2-7; 11 bases fit TRBD2. Looked up from germline, CDR1 is LGHNA and CDR2 is YNFKEQ. The CDR3 consists of 16 residues. V lost 4 bases, J lost 0 bases, and 5 bases stayed unmatched. CDR3 nucleotide sequence: TGTGCCAGCAGCCGATTAGCGGGAGGGAGCTCCTACGAGCAGTACTTC. Protein product: CASSRLAGGSSYEQYF.

Comments on this clone: This sample includes further DNA sequences coding for the same CDR3. The genes are TRBV7-9 and TRBJ1-2; D not certain. The CDR3 runs to 12 residues. The ends were cut back, 1 base at V and 7 bases at J, with 7 bases in the middle. In germline, CDR1 is SEHNR, CDR2 FQNEAQ (reference sequence). The CDR3 DNA sequence: TGTGCCAGCAGCTTAGATAGGAGTGGCTACACCTTC. The encoded protein is CASSLDRSGYTF.

CDR3 sequence reads: CASSTRTGGDIQYF. In DNA, the CDR3 is TGTGCCAGCAGCACCAGGACAGGGGGCGACATTCAGTACTTC. The chain has TRBV7-2 and TRBJ2-4; TRBD1 agrees at 11 bases. The V and J ends lost 5 bases and 8 bases, in that order; junction bases with no gene match: 5. Germline CDR1 SGHTA, CDR2 FQGNSA. CDR3 length: 14 residues. The whole variable domain, filled in from reference TRBV7-2 and TRBJ2-4, reads GAGVSQSPSNKVTEKGKDVELRCDPISGHTALYWYRQSLGQGLEFLIYFQGNSAPDKSGLPSDRFSAERTGGSVSTLTIQRTQQEDSAVYLCASSTRTGGDIQYFGAGTRLSVL.

The chain is built from TRBV30 and TRBJ1-6, with 8 bases matching TRBD1. The CDR3 is 15 residues long. The V gene end was trimmed by 8 bases and the J gene end by 6 bases; junction bases not matched to a gene: 12. CDR1 is GTSNPN, CDR2 SVGIG, per germline (reference sequence). CDR3 bases: TGTGCCGGGGGGGGACAGGTGGATCGTAATTCACCCCTCCACTTT. Its protein product is CAGGGQVDRNSPLHF.

The chain employs TRBV6-5 and TRBJ2-7; the match to TRBD1 covers 8 bases. This CDR3 has 15 amino acids. V gave up 0 bases and J gave up 6 bases; unmatched junction bases: 7. CDR1 is MNHEY and CDR2 is SVGAGI in the germline V gene. CDR3 region: CASSYSRQGALEQYF. CDR3 nucleotide sequence: TGTGCCAGCAGTTACTCGAGGCAGGGGGCCCTCGAGCAGTACTTC.

The chain employs TRBV27 and TRBJ1-5; a weak D match, TRBD1 (5 bases). Trimming removed 5 bases at V and 2 bases at J, with 10 bases between. The CDR3 runs 14 residues. Germline CDR1 MNHEY, CDR2 SMNVEV (reference sequence). DNA for the CDR3: TGTGCCAGCAGTCTCAGGGTGGGCAATCAGCCCCAGCATTTT. This encodes CASSLRVGNQPQHF.

This chain links TRBV30 with TRBJ1-3; 8 bases agree with TRBD1. Germline V gene data show CDR1 as GTSNPN and CDR2 as SVGIG (reference sequence). Trimming cost V 2 bases and J 0 bases; bases outside gene matches: 6. The CDR3 consists of 16 residues. The CDR3 coding sequence is TGTGCCTGGAGTTCGCGGACAGGGTACTCTGGAAACACCATATATTTT. Translated: CAWSSRTGYSGNTIYF.

This chain uses TRBV29-1 with TRBJ1-5; D unclear. Germline V CDR1 and CDR2: SQVTM, ANQGSEA. V was pared by 2 bases and J by 0 bases, with 14 bases between. The CDR3 runs 16 residues. The CDR3 sequence is CSVEYEADYSNQPQHF. The CDR3 DNA reads TGCAGCGTTGAATATGAGGCAGATTATAGCAATCAGCCCCAGCATTTT.

The gene calls are TRBV4-1 and TRBJ1-5, with D perhaps TRBD1 (5 bases). The V end was cut by 1 base, the J end by 1 base, with 11 bases between. Germline assignment: CDR1 MGHRA and CDR2 YSYEKL. The length of the CDR3 is 16 residues. The DNA of the CDR3 is TGCGCCAGCAGCCAAGTGGGTGGACAAAGCAATCAGCCCCAGCATTTT. Its translation: CASSQVGGQSNQPQHF.

This rearrangement joins TRBV15 to TRBJ2-7, with 9 bases that match TRBD2. From germline, CDR1 is LNHNV and CDR2 YYDKDF (reference sequence). This CDR3 comprises 17 residues. The ends lost 1 base at V and 6 bases at J; junction bases unmatched: 13. CDR3 region: CATSRVSFAGGPGEQYF. The CDR3 bases are TGTGCCACCAGCAGAGTTTCCTTCGCGGGAGGGCCCGGCGAGCAGTACTTC.

The chain has TRBV30 and TRBJ2-5; D is perhaps TRBD2 (6 bases). V was trimmed by 4 bases and J by 5 bases, leaving 11 bases between them. The V gene's germline CDR1 is GTSNPN and CDR2 SVGIG (reference sequence). This CDR3 is 12 amino acids long. This CDR3 reads CAWTEGAETQYF. The CDR3 DNA sequence: TGTGCCTGGACGGAGGGAGCGGAGACCCAGTACTTC. The full variable domain, rest sourced from reference TRBV30 and TRBJ2-5, is SQTIHQWPATLVQPVGSPLSLECTVEGTSNPNLYWYRQAAGRGLQLLFYSVGIGQISSEVPQNLSASRPQDRQFILSSKKLLLSDSGFYLCAWTEGAETQYFGPGTRLLVL.

The rearrangement joins TRBV14 to TRBJ2-7; 7 bases are a match to TRBD2. The CDR3 length is 13 residues. CDR1 is SGHDN, CDR2 FVKESK, per germline. The junction had 6 bases not matched to a gene; V was cut back by 3 bases and J by 7 bases. The CDR3 nucleotides read TGTGCCAGCAGCCACCGCGGGGGAGTGGAGCAGTACTTC. Protein sequence: CASSHRGGVEQYF.